Below, one TCR beta chain is given with its context. The data derive from a study of blood T cell repertoires in COVID-19. The assay was immunoSEQ multiplex PCR, and TCRdb's table has in-frame clones only and misses some. The table records about 220,000 clones, 86% of them present only once. The germline V gene has CDR1 MGHRA and CDR2 YSYEKL. The CDR3 runs to 14 residues. V was cut by 6 bases and J by 7 bases, with 15 bases left in between. The sequenced sample was PBMCs or T cells enriched from blood (not recorded which). The genes are TRBV4-1 and TRBJ1-4; D unclear. The TCR sequence derives from a middle-aged woman with acute COVID-19. This CDR3 is CASRRQEGGEKLFF. In nucleotides, the CDR3 is TGCGCCAGCAGAAGACAAGAGGGTGGTGAAAAACTGTTTTTT.